This TCR beta chain derives from a study of cytomegalovirus exposure and HLA in healthy donors. The study ran its PCR with 60 Vbeta and 13 Jbeta primers. The table came from immunoSEQ multiplex PCR; TCRdb's copy has only in-frame clones and leaves some out. The top ten clones hold 3% to 4% of a sample with under 150,000 clones, over 70% of them seen once. Details on this clone: Its antigen is not identified. This CDR3 is also generated by other DNA sequences in the sample.

Study-wide results and caveats: In a later analysis, HLA-associated beta chains showed higher expansion and lower generation probabilities than comparable chains. In vitro data verified a few CMV-associated chains as specific for CMV antigens. A cluster of highly shared sequence variants was likely a sequencing artifact.

The CDR3 sequence is 13 residues long. CDR1 is SGHRS, CDR2 YFSETQ, per germline. Trimming removed 4 bases at V and 5 bases at J, with 12 bases between. The TCR comes from a woman in her thirties or forties in good health and CMV-seronegative. This rearrangement joins TRBV5-1 to TRBJ1-2; TRBD1 is a possible D gene (5 bases). Sequences were obtained from PBMCs. This CDR3 is CASSPSGDYGYTF. DNA of the CDR3: TGCGCCAGCAGCCCCTCGGGGGATTATGGCTACACCTTC.